Detailed here is one T cell receptor beta chain. Antigen specificity is unknown. Stimulus-free culture yielded autoproliferating CFSE-dim and non-proliferating CFSE-high T cells, each sequenced separately. Pooled replicate wells came from around 50 million CFSE-labeled PBMCs cultured around seven days without stimulus. The data derive from a study of memory B cells and T cells in multiple sclerosis. Profiled with immunoSEQ multiplex PCR; TCRdb holds only in-frame clones, not every one. This sample has 25,000 to 35,000 clones, with roughly 88% found just once. The CDR3 covers 15 residues. Looked up from germline, CDR1 is SGHAT and CDR2 is FQNNGV. V trimming: 1 base; J trimming: 3 bases; junction bases outside the gene matches: 5.

The receptor comes from a human donor with multiple sclerosis. The J gene is TRBJ2-7, the V gene TRBV11-2; 8 bases align to TRBD1. Sequenced material: PBMCs from blood kept in culture. CDR3 sequence reads: CASSLGWTGSYEQYF. CDR3 nucleotide sequence: TGTGCCAGCAGCTTAGGTTGGACAGGGAGCTACGAGCAGTACTTC.